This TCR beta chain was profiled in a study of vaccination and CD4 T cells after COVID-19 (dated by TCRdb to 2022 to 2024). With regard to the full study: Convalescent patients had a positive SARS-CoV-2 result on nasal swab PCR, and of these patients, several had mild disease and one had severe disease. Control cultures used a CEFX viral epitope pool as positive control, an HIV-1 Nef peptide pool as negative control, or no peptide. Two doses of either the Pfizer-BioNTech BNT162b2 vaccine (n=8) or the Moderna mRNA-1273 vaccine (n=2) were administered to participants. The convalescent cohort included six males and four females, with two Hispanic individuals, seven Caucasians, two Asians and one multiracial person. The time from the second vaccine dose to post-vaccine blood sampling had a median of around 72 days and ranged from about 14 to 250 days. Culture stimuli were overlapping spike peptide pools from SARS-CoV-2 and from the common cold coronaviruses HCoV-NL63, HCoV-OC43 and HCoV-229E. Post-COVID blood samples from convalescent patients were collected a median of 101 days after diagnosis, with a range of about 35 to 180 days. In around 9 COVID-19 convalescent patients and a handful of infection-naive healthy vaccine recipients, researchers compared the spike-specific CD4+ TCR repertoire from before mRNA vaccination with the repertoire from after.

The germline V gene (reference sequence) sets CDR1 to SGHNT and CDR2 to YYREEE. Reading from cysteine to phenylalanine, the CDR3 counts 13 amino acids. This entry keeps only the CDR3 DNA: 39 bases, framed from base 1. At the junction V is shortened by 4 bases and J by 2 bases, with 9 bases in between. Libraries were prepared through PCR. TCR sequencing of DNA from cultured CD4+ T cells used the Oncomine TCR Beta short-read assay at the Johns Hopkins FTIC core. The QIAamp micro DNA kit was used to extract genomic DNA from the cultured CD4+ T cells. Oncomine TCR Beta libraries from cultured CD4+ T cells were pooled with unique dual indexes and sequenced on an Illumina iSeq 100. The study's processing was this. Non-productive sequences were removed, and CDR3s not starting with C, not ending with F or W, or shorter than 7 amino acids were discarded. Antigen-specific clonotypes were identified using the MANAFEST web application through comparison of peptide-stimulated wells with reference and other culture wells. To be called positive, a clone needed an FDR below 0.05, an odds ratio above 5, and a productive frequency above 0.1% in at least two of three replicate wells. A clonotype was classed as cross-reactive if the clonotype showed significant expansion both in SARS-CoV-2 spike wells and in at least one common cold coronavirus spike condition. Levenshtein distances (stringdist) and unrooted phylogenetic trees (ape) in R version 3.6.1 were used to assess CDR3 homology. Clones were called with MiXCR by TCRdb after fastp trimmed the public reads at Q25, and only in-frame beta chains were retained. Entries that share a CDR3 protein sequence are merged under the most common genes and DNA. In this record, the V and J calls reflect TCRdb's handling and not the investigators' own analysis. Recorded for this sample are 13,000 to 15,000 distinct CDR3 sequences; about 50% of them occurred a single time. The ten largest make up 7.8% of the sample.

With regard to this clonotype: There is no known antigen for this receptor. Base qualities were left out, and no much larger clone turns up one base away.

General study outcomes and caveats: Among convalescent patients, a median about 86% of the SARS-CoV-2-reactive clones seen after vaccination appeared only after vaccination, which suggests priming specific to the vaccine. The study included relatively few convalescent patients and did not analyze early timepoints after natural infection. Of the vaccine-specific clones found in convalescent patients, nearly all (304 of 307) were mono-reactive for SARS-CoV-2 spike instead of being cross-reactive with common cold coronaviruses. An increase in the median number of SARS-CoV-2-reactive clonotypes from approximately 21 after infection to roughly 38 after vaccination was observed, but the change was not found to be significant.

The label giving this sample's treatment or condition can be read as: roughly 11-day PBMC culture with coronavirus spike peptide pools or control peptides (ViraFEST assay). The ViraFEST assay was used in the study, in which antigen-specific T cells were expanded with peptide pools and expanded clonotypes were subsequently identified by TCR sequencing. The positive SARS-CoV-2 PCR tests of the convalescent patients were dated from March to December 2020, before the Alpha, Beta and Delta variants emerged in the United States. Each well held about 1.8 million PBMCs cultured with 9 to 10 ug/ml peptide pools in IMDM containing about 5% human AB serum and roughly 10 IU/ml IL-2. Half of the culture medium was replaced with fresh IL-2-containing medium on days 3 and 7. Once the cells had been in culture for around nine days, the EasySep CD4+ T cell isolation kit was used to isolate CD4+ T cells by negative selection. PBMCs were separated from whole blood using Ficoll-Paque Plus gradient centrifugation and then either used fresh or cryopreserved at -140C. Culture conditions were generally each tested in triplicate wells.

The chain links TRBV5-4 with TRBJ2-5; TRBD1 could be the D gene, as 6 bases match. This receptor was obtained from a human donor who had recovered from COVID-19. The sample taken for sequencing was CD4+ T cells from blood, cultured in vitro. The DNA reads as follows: TGTGCCAGCAGCCGGGACATTCAAGAGACCCAGTACTTC. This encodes CASSRDIQETQYF.